The clone carrying this TCR beta chain turned up a few times. What it binds is unknown. Constant-region reverse primers amplified full-length variable regions, followed by semi-nested Nested Universal Primer A PCR. One entry per CDR3 protein, called by TCRdb with MiXCR from the 5' RACE reads. The sample yields tens of thousands of distinct CDR3 sequences, approximately 31% seen once. Between the trimmed V and J ends, which lost 6 bases and 1 base, there was a span of 6 bases. The CDR3 length is 12 residues. In germline, CDR1 is DFQATT, CDR2 SNEGSKA (reference sequence). The memory fraction was CD4+CD45RO+CD25- cells. Study results and caveats: Tumor-infiltrating Treg TCR alpha and beta sequences overlapped most with tumor naive CD4+ T cells, then blood naive. The TCR gene usage of tumor memory CD4+ T cells clustered together with blood and lymph node memory CD4+ cells and with lymph node naive CD4+ cells.

The V gene is TRBV20-1, the J gene TRBJ2-2; D remains ambiguous. Sequencing was done on a sample of tumor-infiltrating memory CD4+ T cells sorted from the breast tumor. Subset described: memory CD4+ T cells, CD4+CD45RO+CD25-. The TCR comes from a female donor with breast cancer. The CDR3 sequence is CSAEENTGELFF. CDR3 DNA sequence: TGCAGTGCGGAAGAGAACACCGGGGAGCTGTTTTTT.